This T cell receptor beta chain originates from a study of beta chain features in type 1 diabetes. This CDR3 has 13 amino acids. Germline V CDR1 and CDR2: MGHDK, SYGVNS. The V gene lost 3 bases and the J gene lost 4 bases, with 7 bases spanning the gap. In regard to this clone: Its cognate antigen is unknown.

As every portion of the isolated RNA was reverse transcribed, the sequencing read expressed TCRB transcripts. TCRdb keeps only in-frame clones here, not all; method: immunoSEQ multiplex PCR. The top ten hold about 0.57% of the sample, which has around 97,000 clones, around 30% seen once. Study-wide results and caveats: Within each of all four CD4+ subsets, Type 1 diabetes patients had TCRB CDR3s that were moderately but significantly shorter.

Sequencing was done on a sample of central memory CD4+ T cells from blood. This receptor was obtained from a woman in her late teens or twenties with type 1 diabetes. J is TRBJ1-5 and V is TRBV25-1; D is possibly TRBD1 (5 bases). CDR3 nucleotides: TGTGCCAGCAGTGACAGGGCTAATCAGCCCCAGCATTTT. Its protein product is CASSDRANQPQHF.